Listed here is a single TCR beta chain. This clonotype was recorded at least ten times. Its antigen is not yet known. Base qualities were left out, and no much larger clone turns up one base away. The time point label corresponds to: persistent/refractory GD, antithyroid drugs over 5 years with positive TRAb. For both TCR sequencing and RNA sequencing, RNA was extracted from PBMCs in TRIzol. The diagnosis of Graves' disease followed American Thyroid Association guidelines. Patients for the study were recruited at an endocrinology department in Xi'an, China. Each patient gave about 8.1 milliliters of peripheral blood, collected in an EDTA anticoagulant tube. Ficoll Paque Plus density gradient separation was used to isolate PBMCs, and no further T cell sorting was done. RNA quality was checked with an Agilent 2100 Bioanalyzer and agarose gel, and concentration with a NanoDrop 2000. The library was prepared using multiplex PCR. Sequencing used an Illumina HiSeq 4000. iRepertoire HTBI primers and Arm-PCR amplification of CDR3 regions were used to construct TCR beta libraries. PCR products were gel purified before sequencing. The original methods were these. Gene usage analysis of CDR3 amino acid clonotypes used the approximately 62 TRBV and about 14 TRBJ segments found across samples. COPE and FqMerger were used to merge the filtered high-quality paired reads into contigs. BLAST was used to align contigs to the IMGT TRBV, TRBD and TRBJ reference genes, and CDR3 was defined following IMGT. Clonotypes above 0.1% frequency were classified as highly expanded clones. Shannon entropy served as the measure of repertoire diversity, while the Gini coefficient captured V-J evenness. A clonotype was considered public if more than one individual shared it. Clones were called with MiXCR by TCRdb after fastp trimmed the public reads at Q25, and only in-frame beta chains were retained. Every CDR3 protein is listed once, alongside the most common genes and DNA of its rows. TCRdb's processing, not the authors', yielded these V and J calls. Here the sample has a few hundred thousand distinct CDR3 sequences; 21% occur a single time. The ten largest clones represent roughly an eighth of the sample.

Taken from cysteine to phenylalanine, the CDR3 has 10 residues. The retained sequence is limited to the CDR3, 30 bases, with the frame set at the first base. The V and J ends are trimmed by 7 bases and 6 bases, leaving 7 bases between them. CDR1 and CDR2 are drawn from the germline V gene: SNHLY, FYNNEI. The entry originates in a study of regulatory T cells in long-lasting Graves disease (dated by TCRdb to the early 2020s). A note on the overall study: Persistent Graves' disease was defined as antithyroid drug treatment for over 5 years with persistently positive TSH receptor autoantibodies. This study used TCR sequencing and RNA sequencing of peripheral blood to compare persistent Graves' disease patients against newly diagnosed Graves' disease patients. The study took place in China and was registered as a clinical trial. A total of around 35 samples underwent TCR sequencing, from roughly 13 patients with persistent Graves' disease and approximately 20 patients with newly diagnosed Graves' disease. In the clinical cohort, patients with persistent Graves' disease had used antithyroid drugs for an average of about 9.3 years. Study-wide conclusions, independent of this receptor: Only the TCR beta chain was sequenced and analyzed. Preferential use of TRBV28, TRBJ1-2 and TRBJ2-5 was observed in persistent disease, whereas TRBV20-1 and TRBJ2-1 were favored in newly diagnosed disease. Persistent patients shared more public clonotypes among themselves (around 2,700) than newly diagnosed patients did (over 900). Because the primary lesion, thyroid tissue, could not be accessed, the study looked at peripheral blood alone. Compared with newly diagnosed patients, persistent Graves' disease patients had lower TCR Shannon entropy and fewer highly expanded clones, which suggests clonal expansion. The authors acknowledged the small sample size as a limitation that may reduce accuracy.

This receptor chain uses TRBV2 and TRBJ2-7; there is no confident call for the D gene. The sequenced sample was peripheral blood mononuclear cells (PBMCs), obtained when the disease was refractory, from a patient treated with antithyroid drugs. The source of this sequence is a female donor with Graves disease. The CDR3 reads as follows: CASNGIEQYF. The DNA reads as follows: TGTGCCAGCAACGGCATCGAGCAGTACTTC.